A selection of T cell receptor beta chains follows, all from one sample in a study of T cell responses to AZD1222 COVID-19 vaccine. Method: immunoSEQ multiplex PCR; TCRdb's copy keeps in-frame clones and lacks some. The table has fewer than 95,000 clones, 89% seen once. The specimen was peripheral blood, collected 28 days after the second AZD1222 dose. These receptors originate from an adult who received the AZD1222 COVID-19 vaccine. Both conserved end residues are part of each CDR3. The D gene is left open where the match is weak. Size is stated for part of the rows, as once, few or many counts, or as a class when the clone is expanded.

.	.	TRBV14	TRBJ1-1	CASSRGGVNTEAFF	TGTGCCAGCAGCCGGGGAGGGGTGAACACTGAAGCTTTCTTT
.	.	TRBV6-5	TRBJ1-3	CASSYSGEGNTIYF	TGTGCCAGCAGTTACTCAGGGGAAGGAAACACCATATATTTT
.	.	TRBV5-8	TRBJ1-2	CASSLERADFSYGYTF	TGTGCCAGCAGCTTGGAGCGGGCGGACTTCAGCTATGGCTACACCTTC
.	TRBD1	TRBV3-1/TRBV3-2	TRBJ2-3	CASRQGDTQYF	TGTGCCAGCAGACAGGGGGATACGCAGTATTTT
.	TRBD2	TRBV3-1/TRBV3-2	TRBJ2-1	CASSPSGTRNDEQFF	TGTGCCAGCAGCCCTAGTGGGACTAGAAACGATGAGCAGTTCTTC
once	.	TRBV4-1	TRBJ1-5	CASSQGGQHSNQPQHF	TGCGCCAGCAGCCAAGGTGGACAGCATAGCAATCAGCCCCAGCATTTT
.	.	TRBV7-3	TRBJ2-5	CASSPQEGGRETQYF	TGTGCCAGCAGCCCGCAAGAGGGGGGCCGGGAGACCCAGTACTTC
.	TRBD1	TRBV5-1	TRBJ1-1	CASSWNTGEAFF	TGCGCCAGCAGCTGGAATACAGGGGAGGCTTTCTTT
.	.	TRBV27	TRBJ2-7	CASSFHGSYEQYF	TGTGCCAGCAGCTTCCACGGCTCCTACGAGCAGTACTTC
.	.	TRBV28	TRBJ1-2	CASSSLFAGVFYGYTF	TGTGCCAGCAGTTCCCTTTTCGCGGGCGTCTTCTATGGCTACACCTTC
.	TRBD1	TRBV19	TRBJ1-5	CASSIGTGPYSNQPQHF	TGTGCCAGTAGTATAGGGACAGGACCCTATAGCAATCAGCCCCAGCATTTT
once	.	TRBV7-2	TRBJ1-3	CASSFRTRNTIYF	TGTGCCAGCAGCTTTCGGACGAGAAACACCATATATTTT
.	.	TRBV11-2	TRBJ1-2	CASSVRGESYGYTF	TGTGCCAGCAGCGTCCGGGGGGAAAGCTATGGCTACACCTTC
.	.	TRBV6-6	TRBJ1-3	CASSRYRTIGTRAYHSGNTIYF	TGTGCCAGCAGTCGATACAGAACAATCGGGACCCGCGCATACCACTCTGGAAACACCATATATTTT
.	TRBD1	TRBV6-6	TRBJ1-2	CASRRQGAARDYGYTF	TGTGCCAGCAGGAGACAGGGGGCCGCACGGGACTATGGCTACACCTTC
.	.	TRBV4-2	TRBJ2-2	CASSPSVENTGELFF	TGTGCCAGCAGCCCCTCCGTGGAGAACACCGGGGAGCTGTTTTTT
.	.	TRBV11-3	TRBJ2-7	CASSPPGAFSYEQYF	TGTGCCAGCAGCCCCCCAGGGGCCTTCTCCTACGAGCAGTACTTC
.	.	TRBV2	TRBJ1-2	CASRGGQNDRYGYTF	TGTGCCAGCAGGGGTGGACAGAACGACCGCTATGGCTACACCTTC
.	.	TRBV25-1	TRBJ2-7	CASAGTPNPTYEQYF	TGTGCCAGCGCCGGGACGCCGAATCCGACCTACGAGCAGTACTTC
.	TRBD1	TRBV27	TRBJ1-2	CASSYDQGAFYGYTF	TGTGCCAGCAGTTACGACCAGGGGGCTTTCTATGGCTACACCTTC
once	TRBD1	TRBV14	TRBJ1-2	CAPPREVRGPIDRGYTF	TGTGCACCCCCGAGGGAAGTCAGGGGGCCGATTGATAGGGGCTACACCTTC
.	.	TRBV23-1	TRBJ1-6	CASSQSGQRNSPLHF	TGCGCCAGCAGTCAATCAGGACAGCGTAATTCACCCCTCCACTTT
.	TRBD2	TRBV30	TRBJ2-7	CAWSDLAGGYEQYF	TGTGCCTGGAGTGACCTAGCGGGGGGCTACGAGCAGTACTTC
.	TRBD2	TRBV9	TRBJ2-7	CASSTRGGPYEQYF	TGTGCCAGCAGCACACGGGGGGGCCCCTACGAGCAGTACTTC
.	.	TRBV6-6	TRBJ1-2	CASFGGKGYGYTF	TGTGCCAGCTTCGGGGGAAAAGGCTATGGCTACACCTTC
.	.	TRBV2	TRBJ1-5	CASKGRTDSNQPQHF	TGTGCCAGCAAAGGGAGGACGGATAGCAATCAGCCCCAGCATTTT
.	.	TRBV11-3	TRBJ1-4	CASSLLGLNEKLFF	TGTGCCAGCAGCCTGCTAGGCCTTAATGAAAAACTGTTTTTT
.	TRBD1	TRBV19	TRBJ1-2	CASTGQGDYGYTF	TGTGCCAGTACGGGACAGGGTGACTATGGCTACACCTTC
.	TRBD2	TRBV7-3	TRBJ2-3	CASSFGTSGTDTQYF	TGTGCCAGCAGCTTCGGGACTAGCGGCACAGATACGCAGTATTTT
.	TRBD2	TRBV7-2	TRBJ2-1	CASSLVGGGAFNEQFF	TGTGCCAGCAGCTTAGTGGGCGGGGGGGCATTCAATGAGCAGTTCTTC
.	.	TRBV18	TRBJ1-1	CASSTQGGTEAFF	TGTGCCAGCTCAACCCAGGGCGGCACTGAAGCTTTCTTT
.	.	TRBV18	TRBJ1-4	CASSRSNGGNEKLFF	TGTGCCAGCTCACGGAGCAACGGGGGTAATGAAAAACTGTTTTTT
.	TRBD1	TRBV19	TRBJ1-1	CASSEGALEAFF	TGTGCCAGTAGCGAGGGGGCCCTTGAAGCTTTCTTT
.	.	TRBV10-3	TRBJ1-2	CAITNPTYGYTF	TGTGCCATCACTAACCCAACCTATGGCTACACCTTC
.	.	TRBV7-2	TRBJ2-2	CASSLAGITGELFF	TGTGCCAGCAGCTTAGCCGGGATTACCGGGGAGCTGTTTTTT
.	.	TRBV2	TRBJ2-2	CASSERHANTGELFF	TGTGCCAGCAGTGAGAGACATGCGAACACCGGGGAGCTGTTTTTT
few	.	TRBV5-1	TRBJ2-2	CATNNPPNTGELFF	TGCGCTACAAACAACCCCCCGAACACCGGGGAGCTGTTTTTT
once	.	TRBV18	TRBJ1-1	CASSPGGVGLAEAFF	TGTGCCAGCTCACCCGGGGGAGTGGGCTTGGCTGAAGCTTTCTTT
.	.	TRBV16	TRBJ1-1	CASSQMRNTEAFF	TGTGCCAGCAGTCAGATGCGAAACACTGAAGCTTTCTTT
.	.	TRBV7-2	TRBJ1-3	CASSLSGGPGNTIYF	TGTGCCAGCAGTTTGTCGGGAGGGCCTGGAAACACCATATATTTT
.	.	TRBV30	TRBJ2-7	CAWSSGSSRFNEQYF	TGTGCCTGGAGTTCCGGCAGCTCCCGATTCAACGAGCAGTACTTC
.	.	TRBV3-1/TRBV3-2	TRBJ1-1	CASSQGYGTRGAQAFF	TGTGCCAGCAGCCAAGGTTACGGGACAAGGGGAGCCCAAGCTTTCTTT
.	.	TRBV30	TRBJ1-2	CAWRMEANYGYTF	TGTGCCTGGAGGATGGAGGCTAACTATGGCTACACCTTC
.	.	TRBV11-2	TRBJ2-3	CASSRVRDKSTDTQYF	TGTGCCAGCTCCCGGGTGAGGGACAAGAGTACAGATACGCAGTATTTT
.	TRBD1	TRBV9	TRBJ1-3	CASSLKIQGAGNTIYF	TGTGCCAGCAGCCTAAAAATACAGGGGGCTGGAAACACCATATATTTT
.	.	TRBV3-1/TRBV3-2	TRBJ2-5	CASSQEFGERSYQETQYF	TGTGCCAGCAGCCAAGAATTCGGGGAGCGGAGCTACCAAGAGACCCAGTACTTC
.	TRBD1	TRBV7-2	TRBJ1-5	CASRRGRDVGQPQHF	TGTGCCAGCCGCAGGGGGCGGGACGTGGGTCAGCCCCAGCATTTT
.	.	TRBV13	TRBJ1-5	CASSLGKTTNGPQHF	TGTGCCAGCAGCTTAGGCAAGACGACCAATGGGCCCCAGCATTTT
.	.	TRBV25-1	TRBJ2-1	CASSESQPPQSSYNEQFF	TGTGCCAGCAGTGAATCTCAACCCCCCCAGAGCTCCTACAATGAGCAGTTCTTC
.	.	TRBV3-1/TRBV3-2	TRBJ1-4	CAIPEGQNSEKLFF	TGTGCCATCCCCGAAGGGCAGAACAGCGAAAAACTGTTTTTT